The clone carrying this T cell receptor beta chain has a single count. Its antigen remains unidentified. Other DNA sequences within the sample encode an identical CDR3. These data are taken from a study of T cell responses to AZD1222 COVID-19 vaccine. General observations from the study: Only a handful of AZD1222 recipients, six or seven in all, had baseline seropositivity. Reportedly, nearly half the spike-specific TCRs target unmutated variant regions. A rise in Spike-specific TCR breadth and depth followed two AZD1222 doses.

The CDR3 sequence is 13 residues long. With V trimmed by 2 bases and J by 4 bases, 2 bases remained unmatched. CDR1 is SGHRS and CDR2 is YFSETQ in the germline V gene. Pooled together were second doses at about 4 or about 12 weeks. The data were produced by immunoSEQ multiplex PCR, yet TCRdb's version contains in-frame clones alone and is incomplete. The data contain over 85,000 clones, approximately 92% of them seen just once; the ten biggest clones take up less than 2.5%. This chain links TRBV5-1 with TRBJ2-5; TRBD2 aligns across 7 bases. The receptor's source is an adult who received the AZD1222 COVID-19 vaccine. The specimen was peripheral blood, collected 28 days after the second AZD1222 dose. For the CDR3, the DNA is TGCGCCAGCAGCTTAGGCGGGAGAGAGACCCAGTACTTC. Amino acids: CASSLGGRETQYF.